What follows are 8 T cell receptor beta chains derived from one specimen sequenced in a study of T-cell memory formation after mild COVID-19. In TCRdb, the 5' RACE reads were re-called with MiXCR into one record per CDR3 protein. The sample holds hundreds of thousands of distinct CDR3 sequences, around 21% seen once. What was sequenced was PBMCs or a T cell subset sorted from them (not recorded which). The receptors were gathered from an adult woman who had mild COVID-19 (a few samples of this study predate the infection). Cell type and time point are not known.

The chain combines TRBV24-1 with TRBJ2-2; 7 bases match TRBD1. Looked up from germline, CDR1 is KGHDR and CDR2 is SFDVKD. The CDR3 is 17 residues long. The V segment lost 5 bases and the J segment 1 base; nucleotides outside the gene matches: 9. CDR3 in amino acids: CATSAWTWTGNTGELFF. In DNA, the CDR3 is TGTGCCACCAGTGCCTGGACGTGGACAGGGAACACCGGGGAGCTGTTTTTT.

This clonotype has more than one count but fewer than ten. The gene calls are TRBV12-3 or TRBV12-4 and TRBJ2-1; weak D call: TRBD1 (6 bases). The ends were cut back, 6 bases at V and 5 bases at J, with 11 bases in the middle. The CDR3 has 13 residues. The CDR3 DNA follows: TGTGCCAGCAGGGAAAGGACAGACAATGAGCAGTTCTTC. It translates to CASRERTDNEQFF.

This clonotype has more than one count but fewer than ten. The CDR3 loop is CASKPSGTSTDTQYF. CDR3 nucleotides: TGTGCCAGCAAACCCAGCGGGACTAGCACAGATACGCAGTATTTT. V is TRBV6-5 and J is TRBJ2-3, with 7 bases matching TRBD2. The J segment lost 0 bases and the V segment lost 7 bases, leaving 7 bases of the junction unmatched. CDR1 is MNHEY and CDR2 is SVGAGI in the germline V gene. The CDR3 has 15 residues.

This chain joins TRBV6-2 or TRBV6-3 and TRBJ2-5, with 15 bases identical to TRBD2. There are 15 residues in the CDR3. In germline, CDR1 is MNHEY, CDR2 SVGEGT. Unmatched junction bases numbered 5, after V lost 7 bases and J lost 5 bases. The CDR3 here is CASTGLAGGLETQYF. The CDR3 DNA is TGTGCCAGCACCGGACTAGCGGGAGGGTTGGAGACCCAGTACTTC.

This clonotype was seen at least ten times. This sequence joins TRBV29-1 and TRBJ2-3; D call uncertain. CDR1 is SQVTM and CDR2 is ANQGSEA in the germline V gene. The CDR3 loop spans 13 amino acids. V was clipped by 2 bases and J by 12 bases, with 18 bases between them. The CDR3 DNA follows: TGCAGCGTTGAACCCTCCGGGTCCCCGAATCAGTATTTT. It encodes CSVEPSGSPNQYF.

In this sample, this clonotype turned up a few times. The J gene is TRBJ1-2, the V gene TRBV5-1; no clear D. The CDR3 covers 13 residues. Trimming cost V 2 bases and J 1 base, with 6 bases left between them. Germline V CDR1 and CDR2: SGHRS, YFSETQ. The chain's CDR3 is CASSLTVNYGYTF. The CDR3 nucleotides are TGCGCCAGCAGCTTAACAGTTAACTATGGCTACACCTTC.

In this sample, this clonotype turned up a few times. The V and J genes are TRBV9 and TRBJ1-2, with 8 bases lining up with TRBD1. Germline CDR1 is SGDLS and CDR2 is YYNGEE. The CDR3 length is 14 residues. J was trimmed by 7 bases and V by 4 bases; bases with no gene match: 9. The CDR3 spells CASSPSGQGAGYTF. The CDR3 nucleotides read TGTGCCAGCAGCCCTTCCGGACAGGGTGCTGGCTACACCTTC.

The chain has TRBV3-1 and TRBJ1-1, with no clear D. The CDR3 spans 14 residues. Germline V lookup: CDR1 LGHDT, CDR2 YNNKEL (reference sequence). V lost 2 bases, J lost 3 bases, and 10 bases lay in between. CDR3 sequence (DNA): TGTGCCAGCAGCCAAAGCGGGGTGTACACTGAAGCTTTCTTT. Translation gives CASSQSGVYTEAFF.